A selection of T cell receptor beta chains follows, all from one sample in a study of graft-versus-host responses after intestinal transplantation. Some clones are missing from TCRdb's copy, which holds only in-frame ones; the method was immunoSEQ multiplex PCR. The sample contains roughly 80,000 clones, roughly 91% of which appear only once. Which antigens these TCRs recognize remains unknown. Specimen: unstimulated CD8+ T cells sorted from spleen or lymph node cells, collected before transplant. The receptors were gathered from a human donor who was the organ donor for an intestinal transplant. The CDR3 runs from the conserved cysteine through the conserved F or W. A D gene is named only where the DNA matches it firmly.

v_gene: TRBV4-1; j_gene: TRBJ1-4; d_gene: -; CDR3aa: CASSPPRDEKLFF
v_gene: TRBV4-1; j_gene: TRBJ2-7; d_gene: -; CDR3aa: CASSQGIGKYEQYF
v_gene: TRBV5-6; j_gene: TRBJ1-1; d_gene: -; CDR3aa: CASSLSQAAEAFF
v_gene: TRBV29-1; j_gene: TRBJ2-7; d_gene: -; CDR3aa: CSVVSTPDYEQYF
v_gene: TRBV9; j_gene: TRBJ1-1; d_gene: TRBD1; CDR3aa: CASSAGPGGTEAFF
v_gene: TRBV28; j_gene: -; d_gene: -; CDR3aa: CASSWVTGAPNEQYF
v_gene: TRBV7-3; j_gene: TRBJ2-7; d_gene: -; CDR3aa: CASSLFTGAPYEQYF
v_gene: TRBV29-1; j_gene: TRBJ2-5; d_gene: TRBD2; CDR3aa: CSVEEGLERGIQETQYF
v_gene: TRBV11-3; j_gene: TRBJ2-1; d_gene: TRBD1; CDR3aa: CASSYSGTGGEVTNEQFF
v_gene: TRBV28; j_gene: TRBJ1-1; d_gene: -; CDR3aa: CASSLGMSEAFF
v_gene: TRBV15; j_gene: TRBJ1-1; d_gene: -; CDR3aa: CATSRDFYSMNTEAFF
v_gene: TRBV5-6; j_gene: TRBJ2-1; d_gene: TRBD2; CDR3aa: CASSLGPSGGPYNEQFF
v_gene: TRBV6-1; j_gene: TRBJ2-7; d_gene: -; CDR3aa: CASGRSYYEQYF
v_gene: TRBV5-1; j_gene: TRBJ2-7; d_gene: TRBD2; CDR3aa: CASSALLAGETYEQYF
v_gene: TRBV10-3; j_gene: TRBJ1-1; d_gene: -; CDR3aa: CAIGQGAAFF
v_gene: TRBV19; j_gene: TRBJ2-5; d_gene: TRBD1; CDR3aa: CASSISGQDLIQYF
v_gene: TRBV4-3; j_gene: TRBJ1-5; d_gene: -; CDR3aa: CASSQVIGGGNQPQHF
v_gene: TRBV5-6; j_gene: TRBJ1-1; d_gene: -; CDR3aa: CASSFVGTWVPEAFF
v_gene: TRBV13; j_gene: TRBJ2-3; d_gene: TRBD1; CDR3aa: CASSYKGGTGSLYLISTDTQYF
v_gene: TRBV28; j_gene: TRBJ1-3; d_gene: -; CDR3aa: CASSLVVSGNTIYF
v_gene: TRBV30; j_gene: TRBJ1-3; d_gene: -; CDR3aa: CAWRARGNTIYF
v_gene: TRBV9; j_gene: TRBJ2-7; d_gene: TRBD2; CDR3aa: CASSVESSGGAYEQYF
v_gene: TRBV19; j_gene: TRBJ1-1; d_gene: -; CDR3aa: CASSISRQANTEAFF
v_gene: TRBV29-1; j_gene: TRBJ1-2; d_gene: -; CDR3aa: CSTSGSLYGYTF
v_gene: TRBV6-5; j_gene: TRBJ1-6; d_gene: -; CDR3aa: CASSYRGAPLHF
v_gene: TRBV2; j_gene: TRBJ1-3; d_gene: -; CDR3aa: CARRTSSSGNTIYF
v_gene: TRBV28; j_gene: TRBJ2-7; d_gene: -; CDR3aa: CASSPLAGHYEQYF
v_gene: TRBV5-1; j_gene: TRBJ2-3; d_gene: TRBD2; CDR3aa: CASSSRGGADTQYF
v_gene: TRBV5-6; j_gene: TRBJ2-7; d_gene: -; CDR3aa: CASTSGTGPYEQYF
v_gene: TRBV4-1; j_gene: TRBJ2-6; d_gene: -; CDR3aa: CASSQGKYRYPSGANVLTF
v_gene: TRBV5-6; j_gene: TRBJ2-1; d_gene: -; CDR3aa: CASSLTARRSDEQFF